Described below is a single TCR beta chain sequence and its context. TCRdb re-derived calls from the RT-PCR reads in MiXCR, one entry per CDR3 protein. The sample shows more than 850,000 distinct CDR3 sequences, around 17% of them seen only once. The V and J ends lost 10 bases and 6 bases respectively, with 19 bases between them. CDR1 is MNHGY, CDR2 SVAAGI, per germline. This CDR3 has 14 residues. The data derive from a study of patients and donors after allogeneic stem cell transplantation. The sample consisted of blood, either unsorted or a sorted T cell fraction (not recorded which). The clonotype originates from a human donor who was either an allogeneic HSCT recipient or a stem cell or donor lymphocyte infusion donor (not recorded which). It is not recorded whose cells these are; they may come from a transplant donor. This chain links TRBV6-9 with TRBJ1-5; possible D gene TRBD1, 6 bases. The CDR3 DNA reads TGTGCCACGACCGGGGGGGCGCGTGGTCAGCCCCAGCATTTT. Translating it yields CATTGGARGQPQHF.